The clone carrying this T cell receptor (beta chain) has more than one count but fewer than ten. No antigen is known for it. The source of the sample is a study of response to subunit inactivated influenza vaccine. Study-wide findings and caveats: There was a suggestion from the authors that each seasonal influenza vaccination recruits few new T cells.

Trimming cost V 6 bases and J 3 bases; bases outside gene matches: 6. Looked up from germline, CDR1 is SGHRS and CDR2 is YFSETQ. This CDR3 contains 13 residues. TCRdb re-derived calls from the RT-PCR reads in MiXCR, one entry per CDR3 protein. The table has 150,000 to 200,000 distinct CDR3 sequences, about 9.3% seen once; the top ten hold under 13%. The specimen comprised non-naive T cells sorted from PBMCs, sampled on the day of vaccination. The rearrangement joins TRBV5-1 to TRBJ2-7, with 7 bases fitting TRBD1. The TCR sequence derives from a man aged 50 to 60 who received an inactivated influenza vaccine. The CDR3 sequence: CASTNRQGYEQYF. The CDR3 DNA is TGCGCCAGCACCAACCGACAGGGCTACGAGCAGTACTTC.